A single sample gave rise to the 3 T cell receptor beta chains below, sequenced in a study of PD-L1 blockade in urothelial cancer. Some clones are missing from TCRdb's copy, which holds only in-frame ones; the method was immunoSEQ multiplex PCR. This sample has around 40,000 clones, with about a third found just once. The specimen was tumor tissue, collected before atezolizumab (anti-PD-L1) treatment. The receptor set was obtained from a man in his fifties or sixties with urothelial cancer.

The sample holds a few counts of this clone. The rearrangement links TRBV29-1 to TRBJ2-3, with no clear D. The V gene's germline CDR1 is SQVTM and CDR2 ANQGSEA. V was shortened by 6 bases and J by 1 base, with 14 bases between the two germline ends. This CDR3 region has 14 residues. CDR3 in DNA: TGCAGCGTGGGGTTCTGGGCGGGCACAGATACGCAGTATTTT. This sequence encodes CSVGFWAGTDTQYF.

The chain combines TRBV30 with TRBJ2-7, with 10 bases lining up with TRBD2. The CDR3 extends over 15 amino acids. Per germline, CDR1 GTSNPN and CDR2 SVGIG (reference sequence). The V gene end was trimmed by 2 bases and the J gene end by 2 bases; junction bases not matched to a gene: 6. CDR3 nucleotides: TGTGCCTGGAGTATCCTAGCGGGGGATACCTACGAGCAGTACTTC. Its translation is CAWSILAGDTYEQYF.

This clone was counted only a few times. The chain joins TRBV6-8 to TRBJ2-1; the match to TRBD2 covers 10 bases. V dropped 0 bases and J dropped 4; count of bases not matched to a gene: 9. CDR3 length equals 18 residues. Germline V gene lookup returns CDR1 MNHGY and CDR2 SAAAGT. CDR3 residues: CASSYSFRPSGGYNEQFF. CDR3 sequence (DNA): TGTGCCAGCAGTTACTCTTTCCGGCCTAGCGGGGGTTACAATGAGCAGTTCTTC.